This T cell receptor (beta chain) was documented in a study of response to subunit inactivated influenza vaccine. A few counts support this clonotype. One entry per CDR3 protein, called by TCRdb with MiXCR from the RT-PCR reads. The table has 180,000 or so distinct CDR3 sequences, roughly 12% seen once. The CDR3 covers 13 residues. CDR1 ENHRY and CDR2 SYGVKD come from the germline V gene. The germline V and J ends were trimmed by 8 bases and 1 base, with 11 bases remaining between them. These same data were also listed under a study on T cells expressing NK-cell markers. As that report states: The authors generated TCR beta cDNA through 5'RACE template switching with UMIs. Within the sequenced cohort of eight donors, seven exhibited HCMV seropositivity and one was seronegative. NKG2C+ dominant clonotype frequencies in six donors were roughly 1.0-7.0% of CD8+ T cells. Where a handful of donors were concerned, these clonotypes also led the CD3+CD56-NKG2C+ fraction.

The TCR originated in a man in his fifties or sixties who received an inactivated influenza vaccine. Sample: CD8+ T cells sorted from PBMCs, taken less than 13 days after vaccination. The rearrangement uses TRBV10-3 and TRBJ1-1; D unclear. The CDR3 loop reads CAIRYPGNTEAFF. CDR3 DNA sequence: TGTGCCATCCGGTACCCCGGGAACACTGAAGCTTTCTTT.